This T cell receptor (beta chain) was profiled in a study of identical twins. Regarding the study as a whole: In drawing conclusions, the study used cross-sectional statistical analysis and did not follow the same donors. Zero-insertion findings could be partly confounded by invariant cells (MAIT and iNKT cells). There were fewer insertions in abundant cord blood beta clonotypes, but memory repertoires showed no such pattern.

Addition of a universal primer site occurred through template switching, and cDNA carried unique molecular identifiers. TCRdb used MiXCR to reprocess the 5' RACE reads, holding one entry per CDR3 protein. This sample has roughly 1.6 million distinct CDR3 sequences; around 29% occur once, and the top ten carry 0.25% to 0.3%. The count of this clonotype is one. Its target is not known. The V gene's germline CDR1 is DFQATT and CDR2 SNEGSKA (reference sequence). This CDR3 contains 15 residues. Trimming stripped 6 bases from V and 2 bases from J, with 20 bases between. The V gene is TRBV20-1, the J gene TRBJ2-7, with a tentative D call TRBD2 (7 bases). This receptor was taken from a newborn girl in good health. The sample consisted of cord blood. CDR3 region: CSALSYGGAPYEQYF. The CDR3 DNA follows: TGCAGTGCCCTCAGCTATGGGGGGGCCCCCTACGAGCAGTACTTC.